The following is a T cell receptor beta chain sequence with its context. Trimming removed 3 bases from V and 8 bases from J, with 11 bases in between. The CDR3 has 13 residues. Germline lookup yields CDR1 MNHEY and CDR2 SVGAGI. Measured with immunoSEQ multiplex PCR; TCRdb has only the in-frame clones, and not every one. This sample has about 85,000 clones, with roughly 89% found just once. These data originate in a study of control samples from healthy donors and cancer patients. The sequencing sample was made of blood. The TCR sequence derives from a woman aged 55-70 years in good health. V gene TRBV6-5 combines with J gene TRBJ2-1; D remains unclear. The DNA of the CDR3 is TGTGCCAGCAGTTATACCCCTAGGCATGAGCAGTTCTTC. Its protein is CASSYTPRHEQFF.